This T cell receptor (beta chain) appears in the sequencing data of a study of radiotherapy plus CTLA-4 blockade in lung cancer. This CDR3 has 15 residues. Germline V gives CDR1 GTSNPN, CDR2 SVGIG (reference sequence). Between the trimmed V and J ends, which lost 0 bases and 3 bases, there was a span of 14 bases. Study-wide findings and caveats: Once radiotherapy plus ipilimumab had been given, TCR clones derived from tumor expanded in blood.

This clone occurred once. Its antigen is not identified. The method was immunoSEQ multiplex PCR; TCRdb's version includes in-frame clones alone and lacks a portion of them. This sample has about 59,000 clones; 70% to 80% occur once, and the top ten carry approximately 8.3%. V and J are TRBV30 and TRBJ1-2; D might be TRBD1 (6 bases). The sample here was peripheral blood, taken from a patient treated with radiotherapy plus ipilimumab. This clonotype was obtained from a human donor with non-small cell lung cancer whose response to radiotherapy plus ipilimumab could not be evaluated. Here the CDR3 DNA reads TGTGCCTGGAGTGTCCTCCAGGGGCCTTACTATGGCTACACCTTC. Protein: CAWSVLQGPYYGYTF.